This T cell receptor beta chain was found in a study of a mutant IDH1 vaccine in newly diagnosed glioma. Germline CDR1 reads KGHSH; CDR2 reads LQKENI. V was shortened by 3 bases and J by 8 bases, with 19 bases between the two germline ends. The CDR3 has 16 residues. Time point: week 5, during vaccination. Each vaccine dose was 300 ug of mutant IDH1 20-mer peptide, with topical imiquimod. With respect to this clone: Its antigen is still unknown.

Data came from immunoSEQ multiplex PCR; TCRdb stores just in-frame clones and leaves some out. The table lists around 58,000 clones, approximately 80% of them singletons. The input for sequencing was PBMCs, taken from a glioma patient whose treatment included an IDH1 peptide vaccine. The chain is built from TRBV18 and TRBJ2-2; D is possibly TRBD1 (5 bases). The receptor was derived from a man aged 30 to 39 with glioma. CDR3 sequence reads: CASSPGHRSGVGELFF. CDR3 in DNA: TGTGCCAGCTCACCCGGACATCGGAGTGGTGTAGGGGAGCTGTTTTTT.